Listed here are 2 T cell receptor beta chains from one sample, sequenced in a study of vaccination effects on CD4 cells after COVID-19. No cognate antigen is known for these TCRs. Assay: immunoSEQ multiplex PCR; the TCRdb copy retains only in-frame clones and omits some. The sample includes tens of thousands of clones, roughly 73% seen only once; the top ten take under 30%. Expansion with viral peptide pools was applied to antigen-specific CD4+ T cells by the ViraFEST assay prior to sequencing. When around 10 days of culture had elapsed, CD4+ T cells were isolated. Nobody among the vaccine recipients had prior SARS-CoV-2 infection (nucleocapsid antibodies were negative). Here the sequenced sample was CD4+ T cells from PBMCs cultured with HCoV-OC43 spike peptides, taken before COVID-19 vaccination. Subset of the sample: HCoV-OC43 spike overlapping peptide pool stimulation. These receptors all come from a human donor who received a COVID-19 vaccine.

This rearrangement joins TRBV30 to TRBJ1-5; 8 positions agree with TRBD1. CDR3 size: 14 residues. Germline V CDR1 and CDR2: GTSNPN, SVGIG (reference sequence). V dropped 3 bases and J dropped 7; count of bases not matched to a gene: 8. Here the CDR3 DNA reads TGTGCCTGGAGCGGGGGGACAGGTCGACAGCCCCAGCATTTT. This sequence encodes CAWSGGTGRQPQHF.

This chain connects TRBV5-5 to TRBJ2-7; D is undetermined. This CDR3 is built from 15 residues. In germline, CDR1 is SGHKS, CDR2 YYEKEE (reference sequence). The V and J ends lost 2 bases and 3 bases respectively, with 15 bases between them. The CDR3 DNA reads as TGTGCCAGCAGCTTTGGCTCTCTTACTAACTACGAGCAGTACTTC. Encoded protein: CASSFGSLTNYEQYF.